The clone carrying this T cell receptor beta chain turned up a few times. What it recognizes is unknown. These data are taken from a study of blood T cells in healthy people across ages. Isolation per sample recovered at least 7 million PBMCs. Combining a sample-barcoded 5' primer with a J-beta primer mix, a second PCR ran for roughly 7 to 11 cycles. TCRdb re-called the 5' RACE reads through MiXCR, storing one row per CDR3 protein. The sample lists hundreds of thousands of distinct CDR3 sequences; roughly three fifths were seen once. CDR3 length equals 17 residues. Germline loops: CDR1 DFQATT, CDR2 SNEGSKA (reference sequence). The V segment lost 0 bases and the J segment 0 bases; nucleotides outside the gene matches: 7. Points from the study as a whole: Comparison with aged donors showed that long-lived donors had more naive CD4+ cells and higher diversity. Estimated diversity across one million T cells was deemed an underestimate.

This chain joins TRBV20-1 and TRBJ2-3; 9 nucleotides match TRBD2. The specimen sequenced was blood. This sequence was found in a man aged 35 to 55 in good health. CDR3 protein: CSARDRRLAGSTDTQYF. The CDR3 nucleotides read TGCAGTGCTAGAGATCGTAGGCTAGCGGGAAGCACAGATACGCAGTATTTT.